A single sample gave rise to the 10 T cell receptor beta chains below, sequenced in a study of shared clonotypes between healthy human individuals. Using immunoSEQ multiplex PCR, the repertoire was profiled, and TCRdb retains in-frame clones only, with some absent. Of millions of clones listed, 95% were seen once; the top ten hold roughly 0.13%. Material for sequencing was naive CD4+ T cells sorted from blood. Stated subset: CD45RA+ positively selected. Source of these receptors: a man aged 18 to 30 in good health.

The CDR3 coding sequence is TGTGCTAGTGGCCGAGACAATATCGGGGAGCTGTTTTTT. This codes for CASGRDNIGELFF. The J gene is TRBJ2-2, the V gene TRBV12-5; D ambiguous. The CDR3 spans 13 residues. The germline V and J ends were trimmed by 6 bases and 7 bases, with 12 bases remaining between them. Germline V gives CDR1 LGHNT, CDR2 FRNRAP.

V usage is TRBV19 and J usage is TRBJ2-2; D is undetermined. The germline gives CDR1 LNHDA, CDR2 SQIVND (reference sequence). Between the trimmed V and J ends, which lost 5 bases and 6 bases, there was a span of 16 bases. This CDR3 comprises 15 residues. CDR3: CASSLPTFGSGELFF. The CDR3 region has the DNA TGTGCCAGTAGTCTGCCGACGTTCGGGTCCGGGGAGCTGTTTTTT.

The chain has TRBV6-6 and TRBJ2-3, with D perhaps matching TRBD2 (6 bases). The CDR3 runs 15 residues. V was pared by 8 bases and J by 2 bases, with 17 bases between. The V gene's germline CDR1 is MNHNY and CDR2 SVGAGI (reference sequence). The CDR3 nucleotides are TGTGCCAGCGGGGTGGGAGCGGGTACCACAGATACGCAGTATTTT. This encodes CASGVGAGTTDTQYF.

Notes on this clone: The identical CDR3 is also encoded by other nucleotide sequences in the sample. This rearrangement joins TRBV29-1 to TRBJ2-3, with TRBD2 as a possible D gene (5 bases). From germline, CDR1 is SQVTM and CDR2 ANQGSEA. This CDR3 has 12 amino acids. The germline V and J ends were trimmed by 7 bases and 0 bases, with 8 bases remaining between them. The CDR3 here is CSAGTSTDTQYF. CDR3 DNA: TGCAGCGCGGGAACTAGCACAGATACGCAGTATTTT.

This clone showed up just once. This chain connects TRBV7-9 to TRBJ2-1; TRBD2 agrees at 7 bases. CDR1 is SEHNR, CDR2 FQNEAQ, per germline (reference sequence). There are 13 residues in the CDR3. With 1 base clipped from V and 7 bases from J, the junction kept 1 base outside the gene matches. The CDR3 reads CASSLGLANEQFF. CDR3 coding DNA: TGTGCCAGCAGCTTAGGACTAGCAAATGAGCAGTTCTTC.

The chain links TRBV29-1 to TRBJ1-2, with D perhaps TRBD1 (5 bases). The CDR3 has 12 residues. CDR1 and CDR2 from the germline V gene are SQVTM and ANQGSEA. The V end lost 5 bases, the J end lost 8 bases, and 15 bases lay between the germline ends. The CDR3: CSVSTGLGGYTF. The CDR3 DNA is TGCAGCGTTTCAACGGGGCTGGGCGGCTACACCTTC.

This clone was recorded once. The chain is built from TRBV6-6 and TRBJ2-5, with D possibly being TRBD2 (6 bases). The ends were cut back, 6 bases at V and 10 bases at J, with 12 bases in the middle. The CDR3 length is 11 residues. The germline gives CDR1 MNHNY, CDR2 SVGAGI (reference sequence). The DNA of the CDR3 is TGTGCCAGCAGGGGAGGACCTGGCCAGTACTTC. Encoded protein: CASRGGPGQYF.

The chain joins TRBV19 to TRBJ2-1; TRBD2 agrees at 11 bases. From germline, CDR1 is LNHDA and CDR2 SQIVND (reference sequence). The CDR3 consists of 14 residues. V dropped 7 bases and J dropped 8; count of bases not matched to a gene: 7. This chain's CDR3 is CASTSGRWSDEQFF. DNA for the CDR3: TGTGCCAGTACTAGCGGGAGGTGGAGCGATGAGCAGTTCTTC.

This chain connects TRBV6-6 to TRBJ2-7; TRBD1 aligns across 9 bases. CDR1 is MNHNY and CDR2 is SVGAGI in the germline V gene (reference sequence). The CDR3 totals 15 residues. Germline trimming cut 3 bases from V and 3 bases from J; bases unmatched to any gene: 6. The CDR3 spells CASSYQETGGYEQYF. The CDR3 DNA reads as TGTGCCAGCAGTTATCAGGAGACAGGGGGCTACGAGCAGTACTTC.

V is TRBV7-3 and J is TRBJ2-2; maybe TRBD2 (6 bases). From germline, CDR1 is SGHTA and CDR2 FQGTGA. The CDR3 length is 17 residues. V lost 2 bases to trimming and J lost 0 bases, with 13 bases between them. CDR3 bases: TGTGCCAGCAGCTTATGGGGACTGACGACGAACACCGGGGAGCTGTTTTTT. Its protein is CASSLWGLTTNTGELFF.